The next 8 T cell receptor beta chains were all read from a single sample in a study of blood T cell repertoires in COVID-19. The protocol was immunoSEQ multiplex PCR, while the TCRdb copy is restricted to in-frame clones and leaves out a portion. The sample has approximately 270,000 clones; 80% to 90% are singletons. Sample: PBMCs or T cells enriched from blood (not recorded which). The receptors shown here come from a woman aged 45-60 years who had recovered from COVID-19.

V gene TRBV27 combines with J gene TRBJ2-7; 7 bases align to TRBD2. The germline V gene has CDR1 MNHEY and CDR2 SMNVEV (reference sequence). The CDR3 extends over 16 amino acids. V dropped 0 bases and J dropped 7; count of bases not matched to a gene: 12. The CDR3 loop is CASSLSQRGRSGEQYF. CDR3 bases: TGTGCCAGCAGTTTATCTCAGCGGGGACGGTCTGGGGAGCAGTACTTC.

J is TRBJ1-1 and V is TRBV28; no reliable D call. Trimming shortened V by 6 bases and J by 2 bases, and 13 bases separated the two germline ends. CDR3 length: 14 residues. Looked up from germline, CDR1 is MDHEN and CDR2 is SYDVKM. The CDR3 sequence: CASSSKEYNTEAFF. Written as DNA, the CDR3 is TGTGCCAGCAGCTCCAAGGAGTACAACACTGAAGCTTTCTTT.

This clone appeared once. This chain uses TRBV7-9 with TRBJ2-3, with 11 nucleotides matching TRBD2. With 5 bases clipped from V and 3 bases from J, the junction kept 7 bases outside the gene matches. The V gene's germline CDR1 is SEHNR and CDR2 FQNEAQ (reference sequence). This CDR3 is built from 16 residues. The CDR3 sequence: CASSPRIAGGTDTQYF. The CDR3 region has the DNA TGTGCCAGCAGCCCCCGGATAGCGGGAGGGACAGATACGCAGTATTTT. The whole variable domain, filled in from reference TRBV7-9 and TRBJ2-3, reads DTGVSQNPRHKITKRGQNVTFRCDPISEHNRLYWYRQTLGQGPEFLTYFQNEAQLEKSRLLSDRFSAERPKGSFSTLEIQRTEQGDSAMYLCASSPRIAGGTDTQYFGPGTRLTVL.

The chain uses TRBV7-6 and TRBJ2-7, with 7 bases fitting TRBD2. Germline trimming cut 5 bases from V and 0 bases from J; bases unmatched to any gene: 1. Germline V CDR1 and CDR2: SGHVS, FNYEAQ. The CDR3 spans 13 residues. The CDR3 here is CASSRTSSYEQYF. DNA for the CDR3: TGTGCCAGCAGCAGGACTAGCTCCTACGAGCAGTACTTC.

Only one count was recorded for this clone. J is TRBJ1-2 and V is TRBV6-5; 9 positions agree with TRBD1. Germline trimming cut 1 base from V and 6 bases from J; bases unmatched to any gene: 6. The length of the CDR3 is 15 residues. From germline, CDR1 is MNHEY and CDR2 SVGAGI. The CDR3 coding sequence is TGTGCCAGCAGTTACTTAGGGACAGGGAAGGATGGCTACACCTTC. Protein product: CASSYLGTGKDGYTF.

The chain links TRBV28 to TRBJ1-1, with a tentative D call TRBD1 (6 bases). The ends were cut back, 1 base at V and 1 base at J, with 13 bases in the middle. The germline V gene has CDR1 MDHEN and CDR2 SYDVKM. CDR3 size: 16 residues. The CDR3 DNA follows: TGTGCCAGCAGTTTATTGGGGGGGCCGGCGAACACTGAAGCTTTCTTT. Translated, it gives CASSLLGGPANTEAFF.

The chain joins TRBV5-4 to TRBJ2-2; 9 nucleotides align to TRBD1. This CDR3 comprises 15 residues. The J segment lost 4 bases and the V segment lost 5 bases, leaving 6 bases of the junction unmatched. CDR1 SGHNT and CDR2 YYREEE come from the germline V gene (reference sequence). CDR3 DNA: TGTGCCAGCAGTTCCCACAGGGGGCTCACCGGGGAGCTGTTTTTT. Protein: CASSSHRGLTGELFF. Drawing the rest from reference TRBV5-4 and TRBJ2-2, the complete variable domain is ETGVTQSPTHLIKTRGQQVTLRCSSQSGHNTVSWYQQALGQGPQFIFQYYREEENGRGNFPPRFSGLQFPNYSSELNVNALELDDSALYLCASSSHRGLTGELFFGEGSRLTVL.

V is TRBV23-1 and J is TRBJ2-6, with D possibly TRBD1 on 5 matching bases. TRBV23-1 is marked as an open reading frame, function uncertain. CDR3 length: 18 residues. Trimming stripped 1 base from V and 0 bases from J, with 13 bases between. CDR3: CASSQCPGQDSGANVLTF. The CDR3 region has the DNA TGCGCCAGCAGTCAATGTCCAGGGCAAGACTCTGGGGCCAACGTCCTGACTTTC.